This passage covers 3 T cell receptor beta chains from one sample sequenced in a study of T cell changes during pregnancy in multiple sclerosis. Clones were sequenced by immunoSEQ multiplex PCR, and TCRdb holds only the in-frame ones, with some missing. In the table there are 70,000 to 75,000 clones, 92% of which are singletons. This specimen consisted of peripheral blood, obtained before pregnancy. Receptor source: a female donor with multiple sclerosis, enrolled in a pregnancy study.

The chain carries TRBV2 and TRBJ2-2; tentatively, D is TRBD1 (5 bases). Trimming pared 2 bases from V and 4 bases from J, leaving 8 bases between. This CDR3 contains 14 residues. CDR1 is SNHLY and CDR2 is FYNNEI in the germline V gene. CDR3 protein: CASSEQGTTGELFF. The CDR3 DNA reads TGTGCCAGCAGTGAACAGGGAACCACCGGGGAGCTGTTTTTT.

J is TRBJ2-4 and V is TRBV6-5, with 9 positions matching TRBD1. The germline V gene encodes CDR1 MNHEY and CDR2 SVGAGI. The V segment lost 5 bases and the J segment 13 bases; nucleotides outside the gene matches: 6. The CDR3 covers 12 residues. CDR3 DNA: TGTGCCAGCAGTGGGGACAGGGTTGGGCAGTACTTC. Translating it yields CASSGDRVGQYF.

V usage is TRBV7-2 and J usage is TRBJ2-7, with TRBD1 as a possible D gene (7 bases). The V gene lost 1 base and the J gene lost 5 bases, with 15 bases spanning the gap. The germline gives CDR1 SGHTA, CDR2 FQGNSA. CDR3 length equals 15 residues. The CDR3 reads CASSLGPGGGDEQYF. CDR3 sequence (DNA): TGTGCCAGCAGCTTAGGGCCAGGGGGAGGCGACGAGCAGTACTTC. The full variable domain, rest sourced from reference TRBV7-2 and TRBJ2-7, is GAGVSQSPSNKVTEKGKDVELRCDPISGHTALYWYRQSLGQGLEFLIYFQGNSAPDKSGLPSDRFSAERTGGSVSTLTIQRTQQEDSAVYLCASSLGPGGGDEQYFGPGTRLTVT.